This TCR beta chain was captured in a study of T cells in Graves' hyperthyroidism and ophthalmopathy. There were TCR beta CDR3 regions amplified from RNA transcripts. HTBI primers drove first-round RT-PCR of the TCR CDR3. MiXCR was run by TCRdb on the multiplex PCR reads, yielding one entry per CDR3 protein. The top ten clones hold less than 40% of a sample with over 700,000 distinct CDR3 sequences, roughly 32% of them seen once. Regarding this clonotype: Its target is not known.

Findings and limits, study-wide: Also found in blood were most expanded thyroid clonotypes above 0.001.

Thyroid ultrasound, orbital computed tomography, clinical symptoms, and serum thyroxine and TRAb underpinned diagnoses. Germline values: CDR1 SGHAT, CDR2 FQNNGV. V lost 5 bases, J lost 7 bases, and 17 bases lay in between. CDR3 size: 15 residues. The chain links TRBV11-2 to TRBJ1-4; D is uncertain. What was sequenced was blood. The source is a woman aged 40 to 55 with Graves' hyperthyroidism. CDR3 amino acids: CASSRAGGFVEKLFF. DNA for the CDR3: TGTGCCAGCAGCCGGGCGGGTGGGTTTGTTGAAAAACTGTTTTTT.